This TCR beta chain emerged from a study of blood T cell repertoires in COVID-19. Across the whole study: The United States, Italy and Spain provided the acute and convalescent COVID-19 samples.

CDR3 length equals 14 residues. Germline V gene data show CDR1 as SEHNR and CDR2 as FQNEAQ (reference sequence). V gave up 7 bases and J gave up 0 bases; unmatched junction bases: 3. During active infection, Seattle patients enrolled and were then monitored through disease. In the original analysis: How many nucleated cells were present was estimated from reference gene primer amplification. Generated by immunoSEQ multiplex PCR, the TCRdb table keeps only in-frame clones and is missing some. That table supplies the V and J calls and clone size; D and trimming were determined from the DNA. The data hold over 200,000 clones, with 75% to 85% observed a single time. At least ten counts were recorded for this clone.

Sequencing was carried out using peripheral blood. The chain employs TRBV7-9 and TRBJ2-3; 8 nucleotides line up with TRBD1. The clonotype comes from a woman aged 30 to 39 with COVID-19, enrolled during active disease. The CDR3 DNA reads as TGTGCCAGCACTGACAGGGGCAGCACAGATACGCAGTATTTT. This sequence encodes CASTDRGSTDTQYF.